These 22 T cell receptor beta chains came from one sample sequenced in a study of cytomegalovirus exposure and HLA in healthy donors (dated by TCRdb to 2016 to 2017). Libraries were built with the immunoSEQ multiplex PCR assay. For the multiplex PCR, a mixture combining 60 forward primers for TCR Vbeta segments and 13 reverse primers for TCR Jbeta segments was used. TCRdb's version of the immuneACCESS table is confined to in-frame rearrangements and falls short of the full clone set. An unresolved V gene accounts for under half of the shortfall where checked; the remainder is of unknown origin. The sample records about 150,000 clones, over 60% of which are singletons. The top ten constitute over 2.5% of the sample. Sequencing used PBMCs. The receptors originated from a woman younger than 45 in good health and CMV-seropositive.

This clone was counted once. The V call is TRBV27, the J call TRBJ1-4; TRBD1 agrees at 8 bases. J lost 2 bases, V lost 6 bases, and 2 bases had no gene match. Germline CDR1 MNHEY, CDR2 SMNVEV (reference sequence). This CDR3 region has 14 residues. CDR3 nucleotides: TGTGCCAGCAGACGGGACAGGACTAATGAAAAACTGTTTTTT. Translating it yields CASRRDRTNEKLFF. The entire variable domain, with the rest obtained from reference TRBV27 and TRBJ1-4, is as follows: EAQVTQNPRYLITVTGKKLTVTCSQNMNHEYMSWYRQDPGLGLRQIYYSMNVEVTDKGDVPEGYKVSRKEKRNFPLILESPSPNQTSLYFCASRRDRTNEKLFFGSGTQLSVL.

This rearrangement joins TRBV5-1 to TRBJ2-5, with a tentative D call TRBD2 (6 bases). V lost 3 bases, J lost 2 bases, and 11 bases lay in between. Germline V CDR1 and CDR2: SGHRS, YFSETQ. The CDR3 runs to 14 residues. The CDR3 spells CASSSGTPQETQYF. The CDR3 DNA sequence: TGCGCCAGCAGCTCAGGGACTCCGCAAGAGACCCAGTACTTC.

There are a few counts of this clone. The rearrangement links TRBV5-1 to TRBJ2-2; possibly TRBD2 for D (6 bases). The CDR3 runs to 15 residues. With 4 bases removed from V and 1 base from J, the gap between germline ends came to 11 bases. Germline CDR1 is SGHRS and CDR2 is YFSETQ. The CDR3 DNA follows: TGCGCCAGCAGCCCGGCGGGGTTGAACACCGGGGAGCTGTTTTTT. Amino acids: CASSPAGLNTGELFF.

This rearrangement joins TRBV6-5 to TRBJ1-2; 8 bases are a match to TRBD1. The germline V gene encodes CDR1 MNHEY and CDR2 SVGAGI. Trimming took 6 bases from V and 2 from J; bases not matched to a gene: 5. This CDR3 contains 14 residues. The CDR3 DNA is TGTGCCAGCAGAGGCCGGGACAGGAACTATGGCTACACCTTC. Amino acids: CASRGRDRNYGYTF.

The count of this clone is one. The rearrangement links TRBV29-1 to TRBJ2-7; 9 nucleotides match TRBD1. Unmatched junction bases numbered 2, after V lost 3 bases and J lost 2 bases. The V gene's germline CDR1 is SQVTM and CDR2 ANQGSEA. This CDR3 comprises 13 residues. This chain's CDR3 is CSVEGTGTYEQYF. The CDR3 DNA reads TGCAGCGTTGAGGGGACAGGGACCTACGAGCAGTACTTC.

CDR3 bases: TGTGCCTGGAGTGGGAAACGGGAGGGCCTTTACGAGCAGTACTTC. Its protein product is CAWSGKREGLYEQYF. The rearrangement links TRBV30 to TRBJ2-5, with 8 bases aligning to TRBD2. The J call may be incorrect, as the DNA end agrees better with TRBJ2-7. This CDR3 has 15 residues. The germline V gene encodes CDR1 GTSNPN and CDR2 SVGIG (reference sequence).

This chain joins TRBV7-9 and TRBJ2-4; TRBD2 matches at 13 bases. CDR1 SEHNR and CDR2 FQNEAQ come from the germline V gene (reference sequence). V was pared by 4 bases and J by 0 bases, with 3 bases of the junction left unmatched. The CDR3 is 17 residues long. The CDR3 DNA sequence: TGTGCCAGCAGCTGGGGACTAGCGGGGACAGCCAAAAACATTCAGTACTTC. It yields the protein CASSWGLAGTAKNIQYF. The variable domain in full, with the rest retrieved from reference TRBV7-9 and TRBJ2-4, is DTGVSQNPRHKITKRGQNVTFRCDPISEHNRLYWYRQTLGQGPEFLTYFQNEAQLEKSRLLSDRFSAERPKGSFSTLEIQRTEQGDSAMYLCASSWGLAGTAKNIQYFGAGTRLSVL.

The V call is TRBV7-7, the J call TRBJ2-5, with 8 nucleotides matching TRBD2. CDR1 is SSHAT and CDR2 is FNYEAQ in the germline V gene (reference sequence). Trimming took 10 bases from V and 4 from J; bases not matched to a gene: 8. CDR3 length: 13 amino acids. CDR3 bases: TGTGCCATCGCAGCGGGAGTTGGAGAGACCCAGTACTTC. Its translation: CAIAAGVGETQYF.

The chain couples TRBV4-1 to TRBJ2-7, with 7 bases identical to TRBD1. Germline trimming cut 0 bases from V and 2 bases from J; bases unmatched to any gene: 1. CDR3 length: 14 amino acids. Per the germline V gene, CDR1 is MGHRA and CDR2 is YSYEKL. The CDR3 spells CASSQETGTYEQYF. In nucleotides, the CDR3 is TGCGCCAGCAGCCAAGAGACAGGGACCTACGAGCAGTACTTC.

The rearrangement uses TRBV5-1 and TRBJ2-2; tentative D call: TRBD1 (6 bases). The CDR3 runs to 13 residues. The germline gives CDR1 SGHRS, CDR2 YFSETQ. The V end was cut by 5 bases, the J end by 6 bases, with 11 bases between. Written as DNA, the CDR3 is TGCGCCAGCAGTCTAGGGGGTTCCGGGGAGCTGTTTTTT. This gives the protein CASSLGGSGELFF.

The chain recombines TRBV7-8 with TRBJ1-5, with a possible D match to TRBD1 (5 bases). The V and J ends lost 5 bases and 3 bases respectively, with 8 bases between them. CDR3 length: 13 residues. Germline-derived CDR1 and CDR2 are SGHVS and FQNEAQ. The CDR3 region is CASSRGINQPQHF. The DNA for the CDR3 is TGTGCCAGCAGCAGGGGCATCAATCAGCCCCAGCATTTT.

This clone was picked up one time. This rearrangement joins TRBV5-1 to TRBJ2-2; tentative D call: TRBD1 (6 bases). Trimming left V 0 bases short and J 6 bases short, with 6 bases between. The CDR3 has 13 amino acids. Looked up from germline, CDR1 is SGHRS and CDR2 is YFSETQ. Written as DNA, the CDR3 is TGCGCCAGCAGCTTGGACAGGGCCGGGGAGCTGTTTTTT. Translated, it gives CASSLDRAGELFF.

This chain uses TRBV5-1 with TRBJ2-5, with 13 bases aligning to TRBD2. The trim removed 4 bases at V and 2 bases at J, leaving 2 bases unmatched. CDR1 is SGHRS and CDR2 is YFSETQ in the germline V gene. CDR3 length equals 15 residues. This CDR3 reads CASSLGLAGQETQYF. CDR3 in DNA: TGCGCCAGCAGCCTGGGACTAGCGGGGCAAGAGACCCAGTACTTC.

This rearrangement joins TRBV1 to TRBJ2-7; TRBD2 was called by the table and not checked on the DNA. TRBV1 is a pseudogene. The CDR3 runs 17 residues. The CDR3 bases are TGCACCAGCAGCCAATCCCGTAGCGGGGGGAGTCCCTACGAGCAGTACTTC. Translating it yields CTSSQSRSGGSPYEQYF.

J is TRBJ2-2 and V is TRBV11-1; D is unclear. Germline V CDR1 and CDR2: SGHAT, FQDESV (reference sequence). The V gene lost 5 bases and the J gene lost 3 bases, with 7 bases spanning the gap. The CDR3 extends over 13 amino acids. CDR3 in amino acids: CASSLADTGELFF. The CDR3 coding sequence is TGTGCCAGCAGCCTTGCGGACACCGGGGAGCTGTTTTTT. Full variable domain (outside the CDR3, taken from reference TRBV11-1 and TRBJ2-2): EAEVAQSPRYKITEKSQAVAFWCDPISGHATLYWYRQILGQGPELLVQFQDESVVDDSQLPKDRFSAERLKGVDSTLKIQPAELGDSAMYLCASSLADTGELFFGEGSRLTVL.

The rearrangement joins TRBV7-7 to TRBJ2-1; 10 nucleotides agree with TRBD1. Per germline, CDR1 SSHAT and CDR2 FNYEAQ (reference sequence). The CDR3 extends over 15 amino acids. The CDR3 coding sequence is TGTGCTAGCGGGACAGGGGCTACCTCCTACAATGAGCAGTTCTTC. Residues: CASGTGATSYNEQFF.

Points on this clone: One end of the junction fails to match germline, which may point to a read error. The V call is TRBV29-1, the J call TRBJ1-2, with D uncertain. The CDR3 runs to 18 residues. CDR1 and CDR2 (germline): SQVTM, ANQGSEA. As DNA, the CDR3 is TGCAGCGTGGAAGGACCGCTCTTAAACTATGGCAACCTCTATGGCTACACCTTC. Translated: CSVEGPLLNYGNLYGYTF.

The CDR3 protein is CASSPRTSGPYEQYF. CDR3 coding DNA: TGTGCCAGCAGCCCACGGACTAGCGGTCCCTACGAGCAGTACTTC. The chain has TRBV5-4 and TRBJ2-5, with 10 positions matching TRBD2. The DNA end lines up better with TRBJ2-7; the J call may be wrong. The CDR3 is made up of 15 amino acids. Germline V gene sequence: CDR1 SGHNT, CDR2 YYREEE (reference sequence).

The chain couples TRBV7-3 to TRBJ1-2; 9 nucleotides agree with TRBD1. Germline CDR1 reads SGHTA; CDR2 reads FQGTGA. The CDR3 consists of 13 residues. The J segment lost 7 bases and the V segment lost 3 bases, leaving 3 bases of the junction unmatched. This CDR3 reads CASSFTGGGGYTF. The CDR3 region has the DNA TGTGCCAGCAGCTTCACAGGGGGCGGTGGCTACACCTTC.

The chain uses TRBV6-1 and TRBJ1-2, with D hard to call. V lost 6 bases and J 10 bases, leaving 15 bases between the germline ends. The CDR3 has 12 residues. The germline V gene encodes CDR1 MNHNS and CDR2 SASEGT. CDR3 nucleotides: TGTGCCAGCAGGGGGAGTTGGGGAGCCTACACCTTC. Its translation is CASRGSWGAYTF.

The CDR3 region is CASSDRSTSGGRGEQFF. The CDR3 region has the DNA TGTGCCAGCAGCGATCGATCGACTAGCGGGGGCCGTGGGGAGCAGTTCTTC. The chain couples TRBV7-3 to TRBJ2-1; TRBD2 aligns across 12 bases. This CDR3 region has 17 residues. J lost 10 bases, V lost 5 bases, and 15 bases had no gene match. The germline V gene has CDR1 SGHTA and CDR2 FQGTGA.

This clone was seen a few times. The chain has TRBV6-8 and TRBJ2-7; tentatively, D is TRBD1 (7 bases). Germline assignment: CDR1 MNHGY and CDR2 SAAAGT. Between the trimmed V and J ends, which lost 4 bases and 2 bases, there was a span of 15 bases. This CDR3 contains 15 residues. DNA for the CDR3: TGTGCCAGCAGTTCCGCCGGGGGACAGACCTACGAGCAGTACTTC. It codes for CASSSAGGQTYEQYF.